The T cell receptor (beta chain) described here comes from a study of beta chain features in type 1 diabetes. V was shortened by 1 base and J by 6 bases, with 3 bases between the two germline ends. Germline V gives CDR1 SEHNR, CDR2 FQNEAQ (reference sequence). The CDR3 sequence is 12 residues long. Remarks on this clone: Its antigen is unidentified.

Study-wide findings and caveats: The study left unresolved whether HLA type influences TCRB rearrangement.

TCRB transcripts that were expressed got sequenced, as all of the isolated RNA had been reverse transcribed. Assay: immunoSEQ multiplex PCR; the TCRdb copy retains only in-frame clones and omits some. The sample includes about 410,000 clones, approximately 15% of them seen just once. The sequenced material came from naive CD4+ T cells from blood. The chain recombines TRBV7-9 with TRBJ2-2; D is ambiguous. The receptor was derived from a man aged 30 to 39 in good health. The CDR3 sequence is CASSLVSGELFF. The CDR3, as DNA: TGTGCCAGCAGCTTAGTGTCCGGGGAGCTGTTTTTT.